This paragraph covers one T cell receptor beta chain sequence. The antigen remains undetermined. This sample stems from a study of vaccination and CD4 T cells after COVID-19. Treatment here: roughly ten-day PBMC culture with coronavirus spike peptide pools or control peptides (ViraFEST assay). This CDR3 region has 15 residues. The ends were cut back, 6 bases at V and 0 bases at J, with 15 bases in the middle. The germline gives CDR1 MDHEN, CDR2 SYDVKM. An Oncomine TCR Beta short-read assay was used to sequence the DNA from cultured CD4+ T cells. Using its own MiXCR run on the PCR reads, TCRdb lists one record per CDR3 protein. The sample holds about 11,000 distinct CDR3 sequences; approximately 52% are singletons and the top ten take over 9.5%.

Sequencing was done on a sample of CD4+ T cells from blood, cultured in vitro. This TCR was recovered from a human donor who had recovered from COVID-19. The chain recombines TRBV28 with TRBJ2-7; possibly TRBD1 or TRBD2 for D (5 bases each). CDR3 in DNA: TGTGCCAGCAGCTGGGGGACGTCCCTCTCCTACGAGCAGTACTTC. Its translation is CASSWGTSLSYEQYF.